This T cell receptor beta chain stems from a study of T cells in Graves' hyperthyroidism and ophthalmopathy. In germline, CDR1 is MGHRA, CDR2 YSYEKL. The CDR3 length is 14 residues. Trimming at V came to 4 bases and at J to 4 bases, leaving 5 bases not matched to a gene. The table lists this clonotype with many counts. Researchers took RNA transcripts and amplified the TCR beta CDR3 regions from them. A first-round RT-PCR of the TCR CDR3 used the HTBI primer set. MiXCR, run by TCRdb on the multiplex PCR reads, gives a single entry per CDR3 protein. The sample contains roughly 240,000 distinct CDR3 sequences, about 25% of which appear only once.

The rearrangement uses TRBV4-1 and TRBJ1-2; 8 bases are shared with TRBD1. This receptor was taken from a woman aged 40 to 49 with Graves' ophthalmopathy. The sequenced sample consisted of blood. CDR3: CASSRTTGGYGYTF. CDR3 in DNA: TGCGCCAGCAGCCGAACCACAGGGGGCTATGGCTACACCTTC.